The rows below give T cell receptor beta chains drawn from one sample of a study of blood T cell repertoires in COVID-19. Profiled with immunoSEQ multiplex PCR; TCRdb holds only in-frame clones, not every one. This sample has around 300,000 clones, with roughly 86% found just once. Sequencing used PBMCs or T cells enriched from blood (not recorded which). Receptors were obtained from a woman aged 18-29 years who had recovered from COVID-19. CDR3s include the opening cysteine and the closing phenylalanine or tryptophan. A D gene is named only where the DNA matches it firmly. Size is omitted from some rows. Given values are once, few, many or a class for expanded clones.

>TRBD1|TRBV30|14|TRBJ1-1|once
TGTGCCTGGAGTGTGAGCAGGGGGGACACTGAAGCTTTCTTT
CAWSVSRGDTEAFF
>TRBD1|TRBV28|16|TRBJ1-5|.
TGTGCCAGCAGTTTGTGGGACAGGGATAGCAATCAGCCCCAGCATTTT
CASSLWDRDSNQPQHF
>TRBD1|TRBV5-4|17|TRBJ1-1|.
TGTGCCAGCAGCTTGGAGGGGGCAAGACAGGGTGGGGCTGAAGCTTTCTTT
CASSLEGARQGGAEAFF
>.|TRBV18|15|TRBJ1-1|few
TGTGCCAGCTCACGCGGGACGGTCTTGAACACTGAAGCTTTCTTT
CASSRGTVLNTEAFF
>TRBD1|TRBV5-4|13|TRBJ2-7|.
TGTGCCAGCAGCCGGACAGGGTACTACGAGCAGTACTTC
CASSRTGYYEQYF
>TRBD1|TRBV19|14|TRBJ1-2|.
TGTGCCAGTAGTCTGTCAGGGGGTTGGAATGGCTACACCTTC
CASSLSGGWNGYTF
>.|TRBV27|14|TRBJ1-1|.
TGTGCCAGCAGTCTAACGTTCAGAGGCACTGAAGCTTTCTTT
CASSLTFRGTEAFF
>TRBD1|TRBV6-5|14|TRBJ2-4|.
TGTGCCAGTAGGGGGCCAGGGGCCAAAAACATTCAGTACTTC
CASRGPGAKNIQYF
>.|TRBV6-2/TRBV6-3|15|TRBJ2-2|once
TGTGCCAGCAGTGCGCCGGGACAAAACACCGGGGAGCTGTTTTTT
CASSAPGQNTGELFF
>TRBD2|TRBV9|16|TRBJ2-3|.
TGTGCCAGCAGCGTAGAAGAGGGCGGGAGGGTACATACGCAGTATTTT
CASSVEEGGRVHTQYF
>.|TRBV6-1|14|TRBJ1-6|.
TGTGCCAGCAGTGAAACACCTGGCAATTCACCCCTCCACTTT
CASSETPGNSPLHF
>TRBD2|TRBV6-2/TRBV6-3|16|TRBJ2-2|once
TGTGCCAGCAGCCCCGGGACTAGCGGGCAGACCGGGGAGCTGTTTTTT
CASSPGTSGQTGELFF
>TRBD2|TRBV7-9|19|TRBJ2-2|.
TGTGCCAGCAGCCGGACTAGCGGGAGGCTCGATCGGGGGACCGGGGAGCTGTTTTTT
CASSRTSGRLDRGTGELFF
>TRBD1|TRBV5-8|14|TRBJ1-1|.
TGTGCCAGCAACTTCCGGACAGGGAACACTGAAGCTTTCTTT
CASNFRTGNTEAFF
>.|TRBV14|15|TRBJ2-7|.
TGTGCCAGCAGCCGACTGTGGGACACGTCCTACGAGCAGTACTTC
CASSRLWDTSYEQYF
>.|TRBV3-1/TRBV3-2|18|TRBJ2-2|.
TGTGCCAGCAGCCAAGGACCGTTTGGGCGGGGGAACACCGGGGAGCTGTTTTTT
CASSQGPFGRGNTGELFF
>TRBD1|TRBV14|13|TRBJ1-2|.
TGTGCCAGCAGCCCAAGGGCGACAGGGGGCAGAATCTTC
CASSPRATGGRIF
>TRBD2|TRBV9|17|TRBJ2-5|.
TGTGCCAGCAGCGTAGGAGGAGCGGGGGGGCCGGAAGAGACCCAGTACTTC
CASSVGGAGGPEETQYF
>.|TRBV19|15|TRBJ2-1|.
TGTGCCAGTAGTAAACTAGCACCCATGGAAAATGAGCAGTTCTTC
CASSKLAPMENEQFF
>.|TRBV5-6|19|TRBJ1-2|once
TGTGCCAGCGGAGGGGAACTAAAGGACATTCAACCCTCCTACTATGGCTACACCTTC
CASGGELKDIQPSYYGYTF
>.|TRBV5-1|15|TRBJ2-7|.
TGCGCCAGCAGCTTTGCACAGGGTCTAGCCTACGAGCAGTACTTC
CASSFAQGLAYEQYF
>TRBD2|TRBV5-1|13|TRBJ2-1|.
TGCGCCAGTCACGAAAGCGGGGCCAATGAGCAGTTCTTC
CASHESGANEQFF
>.|TRBV6-2/TRBV6-3|14|TRBJ1-5|.
TGTGCCAGCAGTTACGGCGGAGATCATCAGCCCCAGCATTTT
CASSYGGDHQPQHF
>.|TRBV21-1|16|TRBJ2-7|.
TGTGCCAGCAGCAAAGGTTACGAGATTGAAACAGTCGAGCAGTACTTC
CASSKGYEIETVEQYF
>TRBD2|TRBV7-9|14|TRBJ2-5|.
TGTGCCAGCAGCACGACTAGCGGTCAAGAGACCCAGTACTTC
CASSTTSGQETQYF
>.|TRBV27|12|TRBJ2-1|once
TGTGCCAGCAGTCCGACATACAATGAGCAGTTCTTC
CASSPTYNEQFF
>.|TRBV28|16|TRBJ1-2|.
TGTGCCAGCAGTTCCCCTGAGGAGGCAAGGCACTATGGCTACACCTTC
CASSSPEEARHYGYTF
>.|TRBV5-8|16|TRBJ2-2|.
TGTGCCAGCAGCTCCCGGGCCTCCTGGGGGGCCGGGGAGCTGTTTTTT
CASSSRASWGAGELFF
>TRBD1|TRBV2|15|TRBJ2-2|.
TGTGCCAGCAGTGTCCGGGACAGGGGCTTCGGGGAGCTGTTTTTT
CASSVRDRGFGELFF
>.|TRBV28|13|TRBJ2-7|.
TGTGCCAGCAGTTTCGGGGAAACCTACGAGCAGTACTTC
CASSFGETYEQYF
>TRBD1|TRBV7-9|17|TRBJ1-5|.
TGTGCCAGCAGCTTAGGGTCTGGACAGGGAGGAGATCAGCCCCAGCATTTT
CASSLGSGQGGDQPQHF
>.|TRBV7-8|17|TRBJ2-1|.
TGTGCCAGCAGCTTTCGGGGAGTGCTAGTTTTTTACAATGAGCAGTTCTTC
CASSFRGVLVFYNEQFF
>TRBD2|TRBV5-1|20|TRBJ2-3|.
TGCGCCAGCAGCCCTGTAAGTTTCGTGCGGCGGGGGGGCCTTACAGATACGCAGTATTTT
CASSPVSFVRRGGLTDTQYF
>.|TRBV19|13|TRBJ2-1|.
TGTGCCAGTGGAGAGACTGAGGAAAATGAGCAGTTCTTC
CASGETEENEQFF
>.|TRBV11-2|12|TRBJ2-7|.
TGTGCCAGCAGTCGGGACTGGTACGAGCAGTACTTC
CASSRDWYEQYF
>.|TRBV5-4|14|TRBJ1-6|.
TGTGCCAGCAGCTTGGTTAAAGAGAATTCACCCCTCCACTTT
CASSLVKENSPLHF
>TRBD2|TRBV28|17|TRBJ2-3|.
TGTGCCAGCAGCCTACACGGAGGAGCGGGAGGCACAGATACGCAGTATTTT
CASSLHGGAGGTDTQYF